A selection of T cell receptor beta chains follows, all from one sample in a study of cytomegalovirus exposure and HLA in healthy donors. The assay was immunoSEQ multiplex PCR, and TCRdb's table has in-frame clones only and misses some. There are 150,000 to 200,000 clones in the sample; about 80% occur only once, and 2% to 2.5% lies in the top ten. Sequencing input: PBMCs. The source is a man aged 55 to 69 in good health and CMV-seronegative. Both conserved end residues are part of each CDR3. The D gene is left open where the match is weak. Part of the rows lack a size; the others show once, few, many or a class for expanded clones.

v_gene: TRBV5-4
j_gene: TRBJ1-4
abundance: -
d_gene: -
CDR3aa: CASNLDSNEKLFF
CDR3nt: TGTGCCAGCAACCTAGACAGTAATGAAAAACTGTTTTTT

v_gene: TRBV7-9
j_gene: TRBJ2-7
abundance: -
d_gene: TRBD1
CDR3aa: CASRPGGKGEQYF
CDR3nt: TGTGCCAGCAGGCCAGGGGGCAAGGGCGAGCAGTACTTC

v_gene: TRBV6-1
j_gene: TRBJ1-6
abundance: -
d_gene: -
CDR3aa: CASNRDNSYNSPLHF
CDR3nt: TGTGCCAGCAATAGAGACAATTCCTATAATTCACCCCTCCACTTT

v_gene: TRBV18
j_gene: TRBJ2-5
abundance: -
d_gene: -
CDR3aa: CASSPYVGETQYF
CDR3nt: TGTGCCAGCTCACCATATGTCGGAGAGACCCAGTACTTC

v_gene: TRBV19
j_gene: TRBJ1-1
abundance: -
d_gene: -
CDR3aa: CASSTERKPAGTEAFF
CDR3nt: TGTGCCAGTAGTACCGAACGAAAACCTGCGGGTACTGAAGCTTTCTTT

v_gene: TRBV5-1
j_gene: TRBJ2-1
abundance: -
d_gene: TRBD1
CDR3aa: CASSDRGGYNEQFF
CDR3nt: TGCGCCAGCAGCGACAGGGGAGGCTACAATGAGCAGTTCTTC

v_gene: TRBV7-6
j_gene: TRBJ2-1
abundance: -
d_gene: TRBD2
CDR3aa: CASSALAGLNEQFF
CDR3nt: TGTGCCAGCAGCGCGCTAGCGGGACTTAATGAGCAGTTCTTC

v_gene: TRBV7-9
j_gene: TRBJ2-1
abundance: -
d_gene: TRBD2
CDR3aa: CASSHSSGAEQFF
CDR3nt: TGTGCCAGCAGCCATTCTAGCGGAGCAGAGCAGTTCTTC

v_gene: TRBV30
j_gene: TRBJ1-1
abundance: -
d_gene: -
CDR3aa: CAWSVTQILNTEAFF
CDR3nt: TGTGCCTGGAGTGTCACTCAGATACTAAACACTGAAGCTTTCTTT

v_gene: TRBV2
j_gene: TRBJ2-2
abundance: -
d_gene: -
CDR3aa: CASSSRLNTGELFF
CDR3nt: TGTGCCAGCAGTTCCAGATTGAACACCGGGGAGCTGTTTTTT

v_gene: TRBV19
j_gene: TRBJ1-2
abundance: -
d_gene: TRBD1
CDR3aa: CASTPDREGSYTF
CDR3nt: TGTGCCAGTACTCCGGACAGGGAAGGAAGCTACACCTTC

v_gene: TRBV27
j_gene: TRBJ1-1
abundance: -
d_gene: -
CDR3aa: CASSLRGPTVRAFF
CDR3nt: TGTGCCAGCAGTTTGCGGGGGCCCACAGTAAGGGCTTTCTTT

v_gene: TRBV25-1
j_gene: TRBJ1-1
abundance: -
d_gene: TRBD1
CDR3aa: CASSAPGGAGGTEAFF
CDR3nt: TGTGCCAGCAGTGCACCAGGGGGGGCGGGGGGCACTGAAGCTTTCTTT

v_gene: TRBV6-6
j_gene: TRBJ1-2
abundance: -
d_gene: -
CDR3aa: CASSPRGSDGYTF
CDR3nt: TGTGCCAGCAGTCCCCGGGGATCCGATGGCTACACCTTC

v_gene: TRBV10-3
j_gene: TRBJ2-7
abundance: few
d_gene: -
CDR3aa: CATKQNRDEQYF
CDR3nt: TGTGCCACAAAACAAAACCGTGACGAGCAGTACTTC

v_gene: TRBV5-1
j_gene: TRBJ1-2
abundance: -
d_gene: -
CDR3aa: CASSTGDPGGYGYTF
CDR3nt: TGCGCCAGCAGCACCGGAGATCCCGGAGGCTATGGCTACACCTTC

v_gene: TRBV28
j_gene: TRBJ2-3
abundance: -
d_gene: TRBD1
CDR3aa: CASRRTGAGTDTQYF
CDR3nt: TGTGCCAGCAGGAGGACAGGGGCGGGTACAGATACGCAGTATTTT

v_gene: TRBV28
j_gene: TRBJ2-7
abundance: -
d_gene: TRBD2
CDR3aa: CASSLVGGPEEQYF
CDR3nt: TGTGCCAGCAGTTTAGTGGGAGGGCCAGAAGAGCAGTACTTC

v_gene: TRBV9
j_gene: TRBJ2-2
abundance: once
d_gene: TRBD1
CDR3aa: CASSATGLGTGELFF
CDR3nt: TGTGCCAGCAGCGCGACAGGGTTAGGCACCGGGGAGCTGTTTTTT

v_gene: TRBV6-1
j_gene: TRBJ2-1
abundance: -
d_gene: TRBD1
CDR3aa: CASRGTGRYNEQFF
CDR3nt: TGTGCCAGCAGAGGGACAGGGAGATACAATGAGCAGTTCTTC

v_gene: TRBV10-3
j_gene: TRBJ2-7
abundance: -
d_gene: TRBD2
CDR3aa: CAISETSGSGEQYF
CDR3nt: TGTGCCATCAGTGAAACTAGCGGGAGCGGCGAGCAGTACTTC

v_gene: TRBV4-2
j_gene: TRBJ2-7
abundance: -
d_gene: TRBD2
CDR3aa: CASSGGSAGGPSSYEQYF
CDR3nt: TGTGCCAGCAGTGGGGGATCAGCGGGAGGGCCGAGCTCCTACGAGCAGTACTTC

v_gene: TRBV7-2
j_gene: TRBJ2-3
abundance: -
d_gene: -
CDR3aa: CASSLASGSTDTQYF
CDR3nt: TGTGCCAGCAGCTTAGCCAGCGGGAGCACAGATACGCAGTATTTT